Listed below are T cell receptor beta chains from one sample, sequenced in a study of T cell responses to AZD1222 COVID-19 vaccine. Generated by immunoSEQ multiplex PCR, the TCRdb table keeps only in-frame clones and is missing some. The table has roughly 100,000 clones, roughly 86% seen once; the top ten hold 2.5% to 4%. Specimen: peripheral blood, collected 28 days after the second dose of the MenACWY control vaccine. These receptors all stem from an adult who received the MenACWY meningococcal vaccine as a control. Each CDR3 is given with its conserved first and last residue.

TRBV2	TRBJ1-2	CASSYSGTINYGYTF
TRBV18	TRBJ1-1	CASSPPIRRGNTEAFF
TRBV21-1	TRBJ2-5	CASSKDSGETQYF
TRBV7-2	TRBJ1-1	CASRPDRGQWTEAFF
TRBV2	TRBJ1-1	CASSDHGPMAAFF
TRBV5-1	TRBJ2-7	CASSMGLLGARSYEQYF
TRBV6-1	TRBJ2-5	CASSVRTSGVIQAETQYF
TRBV5-1	TRBJ2-2	CASSRTGGRDTGELFF
TRBV6-5	TRBJ2-2	CASSYVGSGELFF
TRBV5-5	TRBJ2-5	CASSVGDRGRGGETQYF
TRBV9	TRBJ2-3	CASSADTSTDTQYF
TRBV29-1	TRBJ1-2	CSVVTGGDGYTF
TRBV18	TRBJ2-7	CASSRDRGDEQYF
TRBV28	TRBJ1-1	CASSRLQGKAFF
TRBV28	TRBJ1-5	CASNVAQGPQHF
TRBV7-6	TRBJ1-2	CASSLAPGTGDGYTF
TRBV24-1	TRBJ1-2	CATSDPTGGNYGYTF
TRBV6-5	TRBJ1-5	CASSYEFNQPQHF
TRBV11-1	TRBJ2-2	CASSFEARYTGELFF
TRBV5-3	TRBJ1-2	CARSPTVTNYGYTF
TRBV6-5	TRBJ2-6	CATTSSGANVLTF
TRBV5-8	TRBJ1-2	CASSLEGVNYGYTF
TRBV5-1	TRBJ1-2	CASSVQGDRYGYTF
TRBV10-3	TRBJ1-2	CAISEGIDYGYTF
TRBV7-2	TRBJ1-6	CASSLAPRKNSPLHF
TRBV27	TRBJ1-4	CASSLGQYNEKLFF
TRBV3-1/TRBV3-2	TRBJ1-6	CASIQGDDNSPLHF
TRBV24-1	TRBJ2-1	CATSDGQGATYNEQFF
TRBV27	TRBJ1-6	CASSSDRGGNSPLHF
TRBV3-1/TRBV3-2	TRBJ1-4	CASSQDSAKQGLREKLFF
TRBV7-9	TRBJ1-2	CASSSPTGANYGYTF
TRBV19	TRBJ1-6	CASTSGGYNSPLHF
TRBV7-6	TRBJ2-3	CASSLGGGRTDTQYF